This TCR beta chain was captured by sequencing in a study of vaccination effects on CD4 cells after COVID-19. Study-wide context: Viral peptide pool expansion of antigen-specific CD4+ T cells preceded sequencing in the ViraFEST assay.

Isolating CD4+ T cells followed approximately 11 days of culture. The person was diagnosed with PCR-confirmed SARS-CoV-2 infection between March and December 2020. The vaccine given was either BNT162b2 or mRNA-1273, in two doses. Cultures got half-medium changes with IL-2 on days 3 and 7. Note on this clone: Its specificity is unknown.

Germline CDR1 and CDR2: GTSNPN and SVGIG (reference sequence). The V and J ends lost 1 base and 7 bases respectively, with 11 bases between them. This CDR3 is 13 amino acids long. Produced via immunoSEQ multiplex PCR; TCRdb's table is partial and in-frame only. The table has 45,000 to 55,000 clones, nearly 75% seen once; the top ten hold about 5.4%. V usage is TRBV30 and J usage is TRBJ1-5, with D hard to call. This sample comprised CD4+ T cells from PBMCs cultured without peptide, obtained after COVID-19 vaccination. The receptor's source is a human donor who had a prior SARS-CoV-2 infection. CDR3 in amino acids: CAWSGQSRQPQHF. In DNA, the CDR3 is TGTGCCTGGAGTGGGCAGTCCCGACAGCCCCAGCATTTT.